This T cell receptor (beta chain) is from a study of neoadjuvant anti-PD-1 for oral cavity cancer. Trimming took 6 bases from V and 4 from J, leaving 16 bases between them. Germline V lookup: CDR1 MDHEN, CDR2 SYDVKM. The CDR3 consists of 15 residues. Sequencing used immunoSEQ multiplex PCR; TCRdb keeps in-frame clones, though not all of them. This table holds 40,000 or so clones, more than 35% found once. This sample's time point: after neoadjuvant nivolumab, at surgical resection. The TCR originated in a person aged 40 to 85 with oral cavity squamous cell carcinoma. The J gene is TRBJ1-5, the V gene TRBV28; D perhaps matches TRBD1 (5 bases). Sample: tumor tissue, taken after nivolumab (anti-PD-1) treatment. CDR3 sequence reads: CASSNPGRINQPQHF. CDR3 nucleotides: TGTGCCAGCAGCAACCCGGGACGGATAAATCAGCCCCAGCATTTT.